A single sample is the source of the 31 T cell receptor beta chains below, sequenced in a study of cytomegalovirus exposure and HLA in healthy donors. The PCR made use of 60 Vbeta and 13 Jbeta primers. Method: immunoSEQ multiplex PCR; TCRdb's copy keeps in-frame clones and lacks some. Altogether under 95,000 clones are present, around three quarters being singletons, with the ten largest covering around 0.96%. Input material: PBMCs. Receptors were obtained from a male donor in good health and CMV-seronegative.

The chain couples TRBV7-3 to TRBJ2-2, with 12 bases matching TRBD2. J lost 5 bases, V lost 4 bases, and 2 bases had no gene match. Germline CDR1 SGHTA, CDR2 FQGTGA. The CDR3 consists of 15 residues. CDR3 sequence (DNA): TGTGCCAGCAGCTCTGGACTAGCGGGGACCGGGGAGCTGTTTTTT. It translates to CASSSGLAGTGELFF.

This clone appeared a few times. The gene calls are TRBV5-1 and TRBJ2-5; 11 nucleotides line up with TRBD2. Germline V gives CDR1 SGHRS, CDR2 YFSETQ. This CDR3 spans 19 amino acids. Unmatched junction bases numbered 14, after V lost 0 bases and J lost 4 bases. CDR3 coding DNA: TGCGCCAGCAGCTTGGATTGGGTGGATGGGCTAGCGGGAGGAGAGACCCAGTACTTC. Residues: CASSLDWVDGLAGGETQYF.

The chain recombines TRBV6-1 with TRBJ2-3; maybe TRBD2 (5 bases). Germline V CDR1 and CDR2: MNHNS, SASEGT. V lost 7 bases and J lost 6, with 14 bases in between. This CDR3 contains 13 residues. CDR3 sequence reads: CASTRAALDTQYF. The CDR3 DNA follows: TGTGCCAGCACTAGAGCGGCATTGGATACGCAGTATTTT.

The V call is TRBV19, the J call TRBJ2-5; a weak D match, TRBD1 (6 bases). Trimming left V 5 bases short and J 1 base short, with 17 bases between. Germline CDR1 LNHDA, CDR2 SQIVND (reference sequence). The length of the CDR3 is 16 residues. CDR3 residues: CASSLRSGTLQETQYF. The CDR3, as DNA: TGTGCCAGTAGTCTTCGTTCCGGGACACTCCAAGAGACCCAGTACTTC.

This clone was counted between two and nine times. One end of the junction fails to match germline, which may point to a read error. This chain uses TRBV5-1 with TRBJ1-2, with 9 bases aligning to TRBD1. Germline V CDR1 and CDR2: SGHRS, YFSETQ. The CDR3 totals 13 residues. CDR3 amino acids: CASSRDREYGYPF. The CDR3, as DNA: TGCGCCAGCAGCCGGGACAGGGAATATGGCTACCCCTTC.

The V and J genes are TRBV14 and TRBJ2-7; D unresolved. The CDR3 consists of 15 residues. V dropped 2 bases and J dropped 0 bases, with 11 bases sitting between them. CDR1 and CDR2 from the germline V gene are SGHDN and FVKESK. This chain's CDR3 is CASSQTWPDSYEQYF. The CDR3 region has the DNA TGTGCCAGCAGCCAAACATGGCCCGACTCCTACGAGCAGTACTTC.

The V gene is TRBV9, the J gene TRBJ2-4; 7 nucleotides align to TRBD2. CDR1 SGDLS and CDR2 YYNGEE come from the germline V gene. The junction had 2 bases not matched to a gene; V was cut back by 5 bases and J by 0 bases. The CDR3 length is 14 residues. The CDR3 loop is CASSGGRAKNIQYF. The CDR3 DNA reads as TGTGCCAGCAGTGGCGGGAGAGCCAAAAACATTCAGTACTTC.

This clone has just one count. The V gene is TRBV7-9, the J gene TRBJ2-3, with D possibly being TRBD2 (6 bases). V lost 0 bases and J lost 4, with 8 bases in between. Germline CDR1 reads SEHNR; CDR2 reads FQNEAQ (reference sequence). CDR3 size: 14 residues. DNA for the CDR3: TGTGCCAGCAGCTTAGCTAGCGGTTCAGATACGCAGTATTTT. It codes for CASSLASGSDTQYF. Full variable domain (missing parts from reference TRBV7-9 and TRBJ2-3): DTGVSQNPRHKITKRGQNVTFRCDPISEHNRLYWYRQTLGQGPEFLTYFQNEAQLEKSRLLSDRFSAERPKGSFSTLEIQRTEQGDSAMYLCASSLASGSDTQYFGPGTRLTVL.

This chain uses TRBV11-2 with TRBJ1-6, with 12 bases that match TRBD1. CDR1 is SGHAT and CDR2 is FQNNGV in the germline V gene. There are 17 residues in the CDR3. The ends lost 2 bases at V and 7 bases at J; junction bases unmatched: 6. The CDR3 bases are TGTGCCAGCAGCTTATGGGGACAGGGGGCGAGGAATTCACCCCTCCACTTT. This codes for CASSLWGQGARNSPLHF.

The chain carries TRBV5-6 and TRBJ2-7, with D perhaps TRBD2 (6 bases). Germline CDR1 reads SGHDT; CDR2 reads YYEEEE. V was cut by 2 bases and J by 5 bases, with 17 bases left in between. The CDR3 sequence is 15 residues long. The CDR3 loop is CASSFEAGTPHEQYF. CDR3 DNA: TGTGCCAGCAGCTTCGAGGCGGGAACCCCCCACGAGCAGTACTTC.

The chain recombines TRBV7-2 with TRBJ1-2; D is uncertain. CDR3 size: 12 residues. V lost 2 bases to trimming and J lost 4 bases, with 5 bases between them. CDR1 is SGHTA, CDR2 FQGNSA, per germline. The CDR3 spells CASSLSTYGYTF. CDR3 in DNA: TGTGCCAGCAGCTTAAGCACCTATGGCTACACCTTC.

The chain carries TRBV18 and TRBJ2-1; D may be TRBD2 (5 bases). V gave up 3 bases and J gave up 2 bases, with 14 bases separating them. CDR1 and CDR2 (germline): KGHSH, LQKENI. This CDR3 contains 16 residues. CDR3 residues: CASSPLLVGAYNEQFF. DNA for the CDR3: TGTGCCAGCTCACCCCTACTAGTGGGCGCCTACAATGAGCAGTTCTTC.

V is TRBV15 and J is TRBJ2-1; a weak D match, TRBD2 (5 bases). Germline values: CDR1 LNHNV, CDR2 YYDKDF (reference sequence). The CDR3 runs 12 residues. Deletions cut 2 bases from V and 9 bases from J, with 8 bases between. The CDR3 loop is CATSRSGFEQFF. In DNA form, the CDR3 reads TGTGCCACCAGCAGATCGGGGTTTGAGCAGTTCTTC. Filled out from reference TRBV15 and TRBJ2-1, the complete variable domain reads DAMVIQNPRYQVTQFGKPVTLSCSQTLNHNVMYWYQQKSSQAPKLLFHYYDKDFNNEADTPDNFQSRRPNTSFCFLDIRSPGLGDTAMYLCATSRSGFEQFFGPGTRLTVL.

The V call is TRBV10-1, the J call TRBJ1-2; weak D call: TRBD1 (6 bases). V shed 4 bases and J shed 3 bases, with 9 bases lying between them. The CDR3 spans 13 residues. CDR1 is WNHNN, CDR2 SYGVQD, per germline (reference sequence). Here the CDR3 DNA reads TGCGCCAGCAGTGCTAACAGGGACTATGGCTACACCTTC. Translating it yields CASSANRDYGYTF.

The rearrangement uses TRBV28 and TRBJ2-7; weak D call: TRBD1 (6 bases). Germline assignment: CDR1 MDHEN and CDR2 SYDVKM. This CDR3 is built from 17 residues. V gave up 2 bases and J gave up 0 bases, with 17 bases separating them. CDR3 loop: CASSLLLRTVISYEQYF. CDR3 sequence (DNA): TGTGCCAGCAGTTTACTATTAAGGACAGTTATCTCCTACGAGCAGTACTTC. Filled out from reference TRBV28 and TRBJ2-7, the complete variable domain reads DVKVTQSSRYLVKRTGEKVFLECVQDMDHENMFWYRQDPGLGLRLIYFSYDVKMKEKGDIPEGYSVSREKKERFSLILESASTNQTSMYLCASSLLLRTVISYEQYFGPGTRLTVT.

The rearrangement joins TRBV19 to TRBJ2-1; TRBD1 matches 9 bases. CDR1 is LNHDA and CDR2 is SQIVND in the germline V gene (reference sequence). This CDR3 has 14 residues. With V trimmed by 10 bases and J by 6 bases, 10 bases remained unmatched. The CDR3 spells CATNRGLLVNEQFF. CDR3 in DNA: TGTGCCACTAACAGGGGGCTGTTAGTCAATGAGCAGTTCTTC.

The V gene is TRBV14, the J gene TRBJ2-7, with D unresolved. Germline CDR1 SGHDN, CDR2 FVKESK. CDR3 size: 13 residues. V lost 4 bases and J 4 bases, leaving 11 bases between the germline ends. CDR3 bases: TGTGCCAGCAGCCGTGGGCCTTGGTACGAGCAGTACTTC. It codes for CASSRGPWYEQYF.

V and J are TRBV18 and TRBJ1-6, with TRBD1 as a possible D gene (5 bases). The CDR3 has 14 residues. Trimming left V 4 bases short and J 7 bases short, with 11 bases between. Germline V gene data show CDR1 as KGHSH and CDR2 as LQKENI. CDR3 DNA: TGTGCCAGCTCACAGGGGAATGTCAATTCACCCCTCCACTTT. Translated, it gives CASSQGNVNSPLHF.

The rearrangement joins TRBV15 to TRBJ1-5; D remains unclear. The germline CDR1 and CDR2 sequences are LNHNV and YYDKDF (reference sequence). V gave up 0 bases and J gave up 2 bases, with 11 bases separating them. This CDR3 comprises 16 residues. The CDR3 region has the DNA TGTGCCACCAGCAGAGATCTCGCCGGGGGCAATCAGCCCCAGCATTTT. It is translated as CATSRDLAGGNQPQHF. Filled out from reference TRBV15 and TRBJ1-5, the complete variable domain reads DAMVIQNPRYQVTQFGKPVTLSCSQTLNHNVMYWYQQKSSQAPKLLFHYYDKDFNNEADTPDNFQSRRPNTSFCFLDIRSPGLGDTAMYLCATSRDLAGGNQPQHFGDGTRLSIL.

Here the CDR3 reads CATKLAGVLGANVLTF. For the CDR3, the DNA is TGTGCCACCAAGCTAGCGGGAGTTTTGGGGGCCAACGTCCTGACTTTC. The chain is built from TRBV15 and TRBJ2-6; 10 bases line up with TRBD2. Germline V CDR1 and CDR2: LNHNV, YYDKDF (reference sequence). Germline trimming cut 7 bases from V and 4 bases from J; bases unmatched to any gene: 7. The CDR3 runs 16 residues.

Here the CDR3 reads CAWSPAASSGANVLTF. CDR3 nucleotides: TGTGCCTGGAGTCCCGCAGCTAGCTCTGGGGCCAACGTCCTGACTTTC. The chain recombines TRBV30 with TRBJ2-6; D gene uncertain. CDR1 GTSNPN and CDR2 SVGIG come from the germline V gene (reference sequence). CDR3 length: 16 residues. V was pared by 2 bases and J by 0 bases, with 11 bases between.

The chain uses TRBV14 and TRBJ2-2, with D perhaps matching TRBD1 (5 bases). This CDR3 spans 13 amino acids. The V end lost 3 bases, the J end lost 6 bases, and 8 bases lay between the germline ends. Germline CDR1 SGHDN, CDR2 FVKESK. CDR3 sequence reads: CASSQQTAGELFF. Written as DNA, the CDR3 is TGTGCCAGCAGCCAGCAGACAGCCGGGGAGCTGTTTTTT.

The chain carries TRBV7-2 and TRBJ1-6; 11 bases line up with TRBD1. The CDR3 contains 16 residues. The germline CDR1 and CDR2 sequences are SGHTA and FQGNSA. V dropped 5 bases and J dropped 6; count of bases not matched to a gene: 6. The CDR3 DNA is TGTGCCAGCAGCCCCAGGACAGGGGGCGGTAATTCACCCCTCCACTTT. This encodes CASSPRTGGGNSPLHF.

The chain's CDR3 is CAWSVGSGNQPQHF. The CDR3 DNA reads as TGTGCCTGGAGTGTAGGGTCAGGGAATCAGCCCCAGCATTTT. The genes are TRBV30 and TRBJ1-5; D might be TRBD1 (5 bases). CDR3 length: 14 residues. V shed 0 bases and J shed 4 bases, with 10 bases lying between them. Germline CDR1 reads GTSNPN; CDR2 reads SVGIG (reference sequence).

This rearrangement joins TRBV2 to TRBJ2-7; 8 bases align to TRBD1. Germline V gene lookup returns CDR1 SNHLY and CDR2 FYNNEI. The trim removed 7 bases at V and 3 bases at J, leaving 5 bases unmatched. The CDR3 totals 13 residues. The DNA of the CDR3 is TGTGCCAGCACCCTGACAGGGGTCTACGAGCAGTACTTC. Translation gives CASTLTGVYEQYF.

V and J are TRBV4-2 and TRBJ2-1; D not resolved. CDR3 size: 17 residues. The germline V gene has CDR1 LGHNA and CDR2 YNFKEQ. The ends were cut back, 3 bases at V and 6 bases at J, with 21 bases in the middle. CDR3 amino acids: CASSHSLLLLNANEQFF. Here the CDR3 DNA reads TGTGCCAGCAGCCACAGCCTACTGCTACTAAACGCCAATGAGCAGTTCTTC.

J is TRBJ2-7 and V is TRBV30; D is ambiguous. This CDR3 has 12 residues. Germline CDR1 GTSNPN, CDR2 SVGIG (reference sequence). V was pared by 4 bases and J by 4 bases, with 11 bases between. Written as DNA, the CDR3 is TGTGCCTGGAATAGTAACGGGTACGAGCAGTACTTC. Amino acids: CAWNSNGYEQYF.

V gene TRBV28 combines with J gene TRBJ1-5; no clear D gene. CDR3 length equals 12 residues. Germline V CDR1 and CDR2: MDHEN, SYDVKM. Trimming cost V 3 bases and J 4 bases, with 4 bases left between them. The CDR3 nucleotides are TGTGCCAGCAGTTTGAGAAATCAGCCCCAGCATTTT. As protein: CASSLRNQPQHF.

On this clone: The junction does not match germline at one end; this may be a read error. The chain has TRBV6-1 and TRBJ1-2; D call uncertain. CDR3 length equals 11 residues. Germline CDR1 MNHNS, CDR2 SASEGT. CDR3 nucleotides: TGTGCCAGCAGCAGCAACTATGGCTACCCCTTC. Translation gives CASSSNYGYPF.

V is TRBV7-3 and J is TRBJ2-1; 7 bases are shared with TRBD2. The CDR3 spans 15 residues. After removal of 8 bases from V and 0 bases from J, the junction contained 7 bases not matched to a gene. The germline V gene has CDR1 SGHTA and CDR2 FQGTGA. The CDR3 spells CASRGEGSSYNEQFF. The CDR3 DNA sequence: TGTGCCAGCCGCGGGGAGGGTAGCTCCTACAATGAGCAGTTCTTC.

The CDR3, as DNA: TGTGCCAGCAGCCAACGGGACACCCGCTCCTACGAGCAGTACTTC. It encodes CASSQRDTRSYEQYF. The V call is TRBV4-2, the J call TRBJ2-7, with D perhaps matching TRBD1 (6 bases). V was shortened by 2 bases and J by 0 bases, with 11 bases between the two germline ends. This CDR3 spans 15 amino acids. Looked up from germline, CDR1 is LGHNA and CDR2 is YNFKEQ.